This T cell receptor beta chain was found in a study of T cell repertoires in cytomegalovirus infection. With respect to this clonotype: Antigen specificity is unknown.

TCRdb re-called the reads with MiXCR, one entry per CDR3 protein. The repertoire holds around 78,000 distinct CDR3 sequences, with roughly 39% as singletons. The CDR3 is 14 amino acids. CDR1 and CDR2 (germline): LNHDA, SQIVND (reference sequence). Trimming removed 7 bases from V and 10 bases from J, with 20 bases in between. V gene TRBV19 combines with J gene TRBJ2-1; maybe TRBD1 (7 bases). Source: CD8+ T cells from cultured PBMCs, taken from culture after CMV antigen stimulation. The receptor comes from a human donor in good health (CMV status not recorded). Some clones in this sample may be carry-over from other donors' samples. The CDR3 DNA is TGTGCCAGTATGGGAAGCCGGAGGGGGCTGGAGCAGTTCTTC. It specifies CASMGSRRGLEQFF. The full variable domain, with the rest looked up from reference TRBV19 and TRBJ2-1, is DGGITQSPKYLFRKEGQNVTLSCEQNLNHDAMYWYRQDPGQGLRLIYYSQIVNDFQKGDIAEGYSVSREKKESFPLTVTSAQKNPTAFYLCASMGSRRGLEQFFGPGTRLTVL.